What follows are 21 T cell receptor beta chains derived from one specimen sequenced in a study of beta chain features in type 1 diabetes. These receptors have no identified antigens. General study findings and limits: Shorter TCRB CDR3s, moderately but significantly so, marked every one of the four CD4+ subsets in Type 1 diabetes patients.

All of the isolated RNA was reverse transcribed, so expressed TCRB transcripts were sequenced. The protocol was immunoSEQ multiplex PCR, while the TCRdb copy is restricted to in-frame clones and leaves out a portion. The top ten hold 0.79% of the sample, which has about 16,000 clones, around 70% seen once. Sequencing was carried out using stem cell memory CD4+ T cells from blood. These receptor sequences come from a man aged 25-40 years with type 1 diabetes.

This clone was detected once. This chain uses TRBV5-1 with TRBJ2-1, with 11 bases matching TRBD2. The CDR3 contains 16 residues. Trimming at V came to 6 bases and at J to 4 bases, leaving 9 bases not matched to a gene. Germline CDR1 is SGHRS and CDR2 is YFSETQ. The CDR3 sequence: CASKFLSGGEYNEQFF. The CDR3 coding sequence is TGCGCCAGCAAATTCCTTAGCGGGGGGGAGTACAATGAGCAGTTCTTC. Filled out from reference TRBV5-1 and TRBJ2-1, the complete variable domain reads KAGVTQTPRYLIKTRGQQVTLSCSPISGHRSVSWYQQTPGQGLQFLFEYFSETQRNKGNFPGRFSGRQFSNSRSEMNVSTLELGDSALYLCASKFLSGGEYNEQFFGPGTRLTVL.

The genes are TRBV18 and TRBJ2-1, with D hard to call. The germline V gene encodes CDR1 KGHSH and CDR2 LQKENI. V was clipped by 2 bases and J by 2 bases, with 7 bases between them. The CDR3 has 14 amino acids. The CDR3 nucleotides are TGTGCCAGCTCACCATCCACTGCCTACAATGAGCAGTTCTTC. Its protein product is CASSPSTAYNEQFF.

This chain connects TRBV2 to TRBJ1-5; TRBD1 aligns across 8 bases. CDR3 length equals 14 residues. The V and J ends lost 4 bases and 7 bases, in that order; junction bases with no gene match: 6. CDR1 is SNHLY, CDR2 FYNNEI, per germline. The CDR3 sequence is CASSGTGREQPQHF. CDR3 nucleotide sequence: TGTGCCAGCAGTGGGACAGGGCGAGAACAGCCCCAGCATTTT.

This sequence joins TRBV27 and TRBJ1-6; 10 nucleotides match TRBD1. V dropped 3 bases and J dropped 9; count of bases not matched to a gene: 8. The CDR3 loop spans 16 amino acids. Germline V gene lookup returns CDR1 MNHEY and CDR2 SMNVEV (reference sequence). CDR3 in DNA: TGTGCCAGCAGTTTCTGGACAGGGGGAATAGCTTCACCCCTCCACTTT. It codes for CASSFWTGGIASPLHF.

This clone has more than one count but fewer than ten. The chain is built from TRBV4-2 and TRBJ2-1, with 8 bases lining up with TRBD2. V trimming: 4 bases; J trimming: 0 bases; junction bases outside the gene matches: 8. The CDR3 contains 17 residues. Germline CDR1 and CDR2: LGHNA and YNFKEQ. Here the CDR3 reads CASSRELAALSYNEQFF. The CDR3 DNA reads TGTGCCAGCAGCCGAGAACTAGCGGCCCTCTCCTACAATGAGCAGTTCTTC.

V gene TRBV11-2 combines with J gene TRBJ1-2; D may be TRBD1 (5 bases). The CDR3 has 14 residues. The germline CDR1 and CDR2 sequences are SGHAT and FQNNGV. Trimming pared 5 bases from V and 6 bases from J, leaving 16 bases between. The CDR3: CASSHRKGNHGYTF. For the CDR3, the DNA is TGTGCCAGCAGCCACAGAAAGGGGAACCATGGCTACACCTTC.

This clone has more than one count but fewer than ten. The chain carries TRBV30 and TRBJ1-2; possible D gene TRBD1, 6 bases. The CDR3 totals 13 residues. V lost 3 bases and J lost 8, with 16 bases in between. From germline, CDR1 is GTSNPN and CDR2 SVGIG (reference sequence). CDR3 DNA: TGTGCCTGGAGGCGCAACTGGGGGGGCGGCTACACCTTC. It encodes CAWRRNWGGGYTF.

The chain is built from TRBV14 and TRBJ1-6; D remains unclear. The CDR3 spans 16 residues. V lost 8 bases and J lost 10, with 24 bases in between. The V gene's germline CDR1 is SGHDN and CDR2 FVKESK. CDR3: CASLAAARGGNSPLHF. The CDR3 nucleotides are TGTGCCAGCCTCGCGGCGGCTCGGGGAGGAAACTCACCCCTCCACTTT.

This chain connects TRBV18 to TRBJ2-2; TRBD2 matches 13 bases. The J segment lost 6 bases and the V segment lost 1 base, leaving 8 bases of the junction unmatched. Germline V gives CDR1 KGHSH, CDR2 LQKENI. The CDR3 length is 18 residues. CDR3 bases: TGTGCCAGCTCACCACGTACTGGACTAGCGGGGGTTCCCGGGGAGCTGTTTTTT. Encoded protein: CASSPRTGLAGVPGELFF.

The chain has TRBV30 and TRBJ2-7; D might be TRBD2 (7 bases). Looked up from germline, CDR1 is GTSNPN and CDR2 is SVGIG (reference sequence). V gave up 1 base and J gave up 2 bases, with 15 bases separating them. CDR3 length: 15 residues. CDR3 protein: CAWSGEGGVTYEQYF. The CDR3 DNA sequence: TGTGCCTGGAGTGGGGAGGGGGGGGTGACCTACGAGCAGTACTTC.

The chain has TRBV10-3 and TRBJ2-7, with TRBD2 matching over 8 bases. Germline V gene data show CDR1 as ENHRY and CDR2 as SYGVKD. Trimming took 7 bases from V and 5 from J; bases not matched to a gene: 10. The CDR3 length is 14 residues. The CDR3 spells CAITRTSGGNEQYF. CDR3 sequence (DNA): TGTGCCATCACCCGGACCAGCGGGGGCAACGAGCAGTACTTC.

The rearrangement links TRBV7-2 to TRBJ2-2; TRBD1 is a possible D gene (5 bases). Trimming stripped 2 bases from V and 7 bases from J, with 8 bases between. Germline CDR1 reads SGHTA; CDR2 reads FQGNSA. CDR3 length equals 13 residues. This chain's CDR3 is CASSLLGDGELFF. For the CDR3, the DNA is TGTGCCAGCAGCTTACTAGGGGACGGGGAGCTGTTTTTT.

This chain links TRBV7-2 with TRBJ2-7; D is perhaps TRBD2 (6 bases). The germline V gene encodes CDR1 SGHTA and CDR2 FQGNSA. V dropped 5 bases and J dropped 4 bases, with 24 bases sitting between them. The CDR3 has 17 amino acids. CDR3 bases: TGTGCCAGCAGCCCCTTCCCTCCCGGGACTCCCATTTACGAGCAGTACTTC. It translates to CASSPFPPGTPIYEQYF.

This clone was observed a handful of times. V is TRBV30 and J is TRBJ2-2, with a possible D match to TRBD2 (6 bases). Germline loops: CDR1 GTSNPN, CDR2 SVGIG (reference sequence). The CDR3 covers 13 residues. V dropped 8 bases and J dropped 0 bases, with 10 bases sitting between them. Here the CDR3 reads CAQGRTNTGELFF. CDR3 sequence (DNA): TGTGCCCAAGGGAGGACGAACACCGGGGAGCTGTTTTTT. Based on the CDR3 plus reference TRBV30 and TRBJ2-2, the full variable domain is SQTIHQWPATLVQPVGSPLSLECTVEGTSNPNLYWYRQAAGRGLQLLFYSVGIGQISSEVPQNLSASRPQDRQFILSSKKLLLSDSGFYLCAQGRTNTGELFFGEGSRLTVL.

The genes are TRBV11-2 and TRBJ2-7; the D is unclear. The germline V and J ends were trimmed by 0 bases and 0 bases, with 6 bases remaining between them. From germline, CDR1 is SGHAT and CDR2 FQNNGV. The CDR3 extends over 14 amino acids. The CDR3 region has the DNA TGTGCCAGCAGCTTAGAGGCAAGCTCCTACGAGCAGTACTTC. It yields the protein CASSLEASSYEQYF.

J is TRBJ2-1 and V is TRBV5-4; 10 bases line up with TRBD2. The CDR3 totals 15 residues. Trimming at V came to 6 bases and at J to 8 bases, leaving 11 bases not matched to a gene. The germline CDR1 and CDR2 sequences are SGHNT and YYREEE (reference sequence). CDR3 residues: CASTPAGGLLDEQFF. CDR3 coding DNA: TGTGCCAGCACCCCAGCGGGGGGGCTTCTGGATGAGCAGTTCTTC. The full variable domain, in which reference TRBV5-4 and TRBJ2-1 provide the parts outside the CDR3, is ETGVTQSPTHLIKTRGQQVTLRCSSQSGHNTVSWYQQALGQGPQFIFQYYREEENGRGNFPPRFSGLQFPNYSSELNVNALELDDSALYLCASTPAGGLLDEQFFGPGTRLTVL.

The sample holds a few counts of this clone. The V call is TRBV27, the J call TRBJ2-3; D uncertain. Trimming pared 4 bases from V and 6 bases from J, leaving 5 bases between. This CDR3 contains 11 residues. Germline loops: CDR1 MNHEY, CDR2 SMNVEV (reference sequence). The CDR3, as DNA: TGTGCCAGCAGTTCCAGGGATACGCAGTATTTT. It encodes CASSSRDTQYF.

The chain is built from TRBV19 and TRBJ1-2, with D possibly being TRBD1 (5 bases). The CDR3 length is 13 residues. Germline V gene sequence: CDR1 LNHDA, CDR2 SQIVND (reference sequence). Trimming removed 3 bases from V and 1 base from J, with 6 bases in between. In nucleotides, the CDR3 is TGTGCCAGTAGTATCCAGGGTAACTATGGCTACACCTTC. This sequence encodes CASSIQGNYGYTF.

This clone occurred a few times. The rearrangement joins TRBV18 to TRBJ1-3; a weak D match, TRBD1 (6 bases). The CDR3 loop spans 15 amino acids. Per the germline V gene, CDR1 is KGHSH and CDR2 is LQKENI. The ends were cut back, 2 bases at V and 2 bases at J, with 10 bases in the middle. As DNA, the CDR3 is TGTGCCAGCTCACCAACACAGGGAACTGGAAACACCATATATTTT. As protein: CASSPTQGTGNTIYF.

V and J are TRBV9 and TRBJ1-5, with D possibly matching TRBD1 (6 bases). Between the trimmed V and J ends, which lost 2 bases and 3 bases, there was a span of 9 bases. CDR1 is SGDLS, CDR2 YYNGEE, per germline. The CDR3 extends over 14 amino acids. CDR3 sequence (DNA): TGTGCCAGCAGCGTTACAGGGACCAATCAGCCCCAGCATTTT. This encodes CASSVTGTNQPQHF.

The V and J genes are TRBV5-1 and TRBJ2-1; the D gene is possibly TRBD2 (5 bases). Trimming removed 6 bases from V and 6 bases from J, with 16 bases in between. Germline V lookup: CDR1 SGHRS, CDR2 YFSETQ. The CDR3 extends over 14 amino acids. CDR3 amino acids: CASNSGGSINEQFF. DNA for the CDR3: TGCGCCAGCAACTCAGGAGGATCGATCAATGAGCAGTTCTTC.